The 29 T cell receptor beta chains below all came from one sample that was sequenced in a study of T cell responses to AZD1222 COVID-19 vaccine. TCRdb's copy holds only in-frame clones and misses some; the assay was immunoSEQ multiplex PCR. The sample consists of about 140,000 clones, 85% to 90% of them appearing once. The sequencing here drew on peripheral blood, taken 28 days after the second AZD1222 dose. These TCRs come from an adult who received the AZD1222 COVID-19 vaccine.

The chain recombines TRBV27 with TRBJ1-2; D is undetermined. V was clipped by 8 bases and J by 7 bases, with 23 bases between them. The CDR3 runs to 15 residues. Germline CDR1 and CDR2: MNHEY and SMNVEV (reference sequence). CDR3 coding DNA: TGTGCCAGCCCGTTTAGCAGGTGTAGACCCGGTGGCTACACCTTC. Translated: CASPFSRCRPGGYTF.

This chain connects TRBV10-1 to TRBJ2-5, with no clear D. The CDR3 loop spans 14 amino acids. The V gene lost 3 bases and the J gene lost 1 base, with 9 bases spanning the gap. Per germline, CDR1 WNHNN and CDR2 SYGVQD (reference sequence). The CDR3 bases are TGCGCCAGCAGTGATGGGCAGGTCCAAGAGACCCAGTACTTC. This sequence encodes CASSDGQVQETQYF.

The chain is built from TRBV4-1 and TRBJ1-1; TRBD1 might be the D (6 bases). The germline V and J ends were trimmed by 4 bases and 2 bases, with 17 bases remaining between them. The CDR3 is made up of 16 amino acids. Looked up from germline, CDR1 is MGHRA and CDR2 is YSYEKL. CDR3 protein: CASSRIMTGLNTEAFF. CDR3 DNA: TGCGCCAGCAGCCGTATTATGACAGGATTAAACACTGAAGCTTTCTTT.

V is TRBV28 and J is TRBJ2-6; D is perhaps TRBD1 (7 bases). The CDR3 has 16 residues. Trimming cost V 8 bases and J 0 bases, with 14 bases left between them. The germline gives CDR1 MDHEN, CDR2 SYDVKM. The DNA for the CDR3 is TGTGCCAGCGCGGGACAGTCGAGCTCTGGGGCCAACGTCCTGACTTTC. Translation gives CASAGQSSSGANVLTF. Variable domain in full (rest from reference TRBV28 and TRBJ2-6): DVKVTQSSRYLVKRTGEKVFLECVQDMDHENMFWYRQDPGLGLRLIYFSYDVKMKEKGDIPEGYSVSREKKERFSLILESASTNQTSMYLCASAGQSSSGANVLTFGAGSRLTVL.

The chain is built from TRBV30 and TRBJ1-3; the match to TRBD1 covers 9 bases. The ends lost 3 bases at V and 7 bases at J; junction bases unmatched: 10. CDR1 and CDR2 (germline): GTSNPN, SVGIG (reference sequence). The CDR3 loop spans 15 amino acids. The CDR3 sequence: CAWRRGTGSGNTIYF. Here the CDR3 DNA reads TGTGCCTGGAGACGAGGGACAGGGTCAGGGAACACCATATATTTT.

This chain's CDR3 is CASSHFRYPEEKLFF. Written as DNA, the CDR3 is TGCGCCAGCAGCCATTTTCGGTATCCAGAGGAAAAACTGTTTTTT. V usage is TRBV4-3 and J usage is TRBJ1-4; D unresolved. This CDR3 contains 15 residues. V was cut by 3 bases and J by 8 bases, with 16 bases left in between. Germline assignment: CDR1 LGHNA and CDR2 YSLEER.

V is TRBV29-1 and J is TRBJ2-1; 8 bases are a match to TRBD1. The CDR3 has 13 residues. The junction had 8 bases not matched to a gene; V was cut back by 7 bases and J by 6 bases. Germline lookup yields CDR1 SQVTM and CDR2 ANQGSEA. The CDR3 coding sequence is TGCAGCGCCTCACGGACAGGGCGCAATGAGCAGTTCTTC. Translated: CSASRTGRNEQFF.

The chain links TRBV30 to TRBJ2-4; D is possibly TRBD1 (6 bases). CDR1 GTSNPN and CDR2 SVGIG come from the germline V gene (reference sequence). V was cut by 0 bases and J by 1 base, with 13 bases left in between. This CDR3 contains 16 residues. The CDR3 loop is CAWSVSGALAKNIQYF. CDR3 nucleotide sequence: TGTGCCTGGAGTGTGTCAGGGGCTCTGGCCAAAAACATTCAGTACTTC. Looking up the rest from reference TRBV30 and TRBJ2-4 gives the full variable domain: SQTIHQWPATLVQPVGSPLSLECTVEGTSNPNLYWYRQAAGRGLQLLFYSVGIGQISSEVPQNLSASRPQDRQFILSSKKLLLSDSGFYLCAWSVSGALAKNIQYFGAGTRLSVL.

This rearrangement joins TRBV19 to TRBJ1-2; a possible D gene is TRBD1 (5 bases). V lost 3 bases to trimming and J lost 2 bases, with 13 bases between them. The CDR3 has 15 amino acids. CDR1 is LNHDA and CDR2 is SQIVND in the germline V gene (reference sequence). CDR3 sequence reads: CASSIKATGNYGYTF. The CDR3 coding sequence is TGTGCCAGTAGTATTAAGGCTACAGGAAACTATGGCTACACCTTC. Drawing the rest from reference TRBV19 and TRBJ1-2, the complete variable domain is DGGITQSPKYLFRKEGQNVTLSCEQNLNHDAMYWYRQDPGQGLRLIYYSQIVNDFQKGDIAEGYSVSREKKESFPLTVTSAQKNPTAFYLCASSIKATGNYGYTFGSGTRLTVV.

In this sample, this clone turned up a few times. The chain links TRBV11-2 to TRBJ2-2; D remains unclear. CDR3 length: 16 amino acids. CDR1 is SGHAT, CDR2 FQNNGV, per germline. Trimming took 5 bases from V and 0 from J, leaving 13 bases between them. CDR3 bases: TGTGCCAGCAGCCCCCGACAAGCCGCGAACACCGGGGAGCTGTTTTTT. Protein: CASSPRQAANTGELFF.

The chain uses TRBV20-1 and TRBJ1-2; weak D call: TRBD1 (6 bases). Deletions cut 3 bases from V and 4 bases from J, with 24 bases between. This CDR3 is 17 amino acids long. Germline V gene data show CDR1 as DFQATT and CDR2 as SNEGSKA (reference sequence). CDR3 sequence (DNA): TGCAGTGCTAGTATAGGGGGGACAACCCTGGGAGGCTATGGCTACACCTTC. The encoded protein is CSASIGGTTLGGYGYTF.

The chain links TRBV28 to TRBJ1-4; D not resolved. Germline CDR1 and CDR2: MDHEN and SYDVKM. The CDR3 is 15 residues long. V was cut by 6 bases and J by 0 bases, with 11 bases left in between. The chain's CDR3 is CASRSPGTTNEKLFF. CDR3 nucleotides: TGTGCCAGCAGGAGTCCGGGAACAACTAATGAAAAACTGTTTTTT.

The rearrangement links TRBV15 to TRBJ1-5, with a possible D match to TRBD1 (5 bases). The CDR3 covers 16 residues. V gave up 0 bases and J gave up 2 bases, with 11 bases separating them. In germline, CDR1 is LNHNV, CDR2 YYDKDF (reference sequence). CDR3 in amino acids: CATSRDRGSRNQPQHF. CDR3 nucleotides: TGTGCCACCAGCAGAGATCGGGGCTCCCGCAATCAGCCCCAGCATTTT.

The V call is TRBV5-4, the J call TRBJ1-1; TRBD1 is a possible D gene (5 bases). This CDR3 is built from 16 residues. V was trimmed by 1 base and J by 2 bases, leaving 15 bases between them. Germline CDR1 reads SGHNT; CDR2 reads YYREEE (reference sequence). This CDR3 reads CASSLKAGTENTEAFF. The CDR3 DNA is TGTGCCAGCAGCTTGAAGGCCGGGACCGAAAACACTGAAGCTTTCTTT.

V and J are TRBV6-6 and TRBJ2-2, with D unclear. Trimming removed 5 bases from V and 3 bases from J, with 4 bases in between. The CDR3 extends over 12 amino acids. Looked up from germline, CDR1 is MNHNY and CDR2 is SVGAGI (reference sequence). The CDR3 DNA sequence: TGTGCCAGCAGTCCGTACACCGGGGAGCTGTTTTTT. This sequence encodes CASSPYTGELFF.

The CDR3 region has the DNA TGTGCCAGCAGCGTAGCGGTGACAATGGGTGAAAAACTGTTTTTT. It codes for CASSVAVTMGEKLFF. The chain employs TRBV9 and TRBJ1-4; D gene unclear. Trimming left V 0 bases short and J 7 bases short, with 13 bases between. The CDR3 is 15 residues long. The germline gives CDR1 SGDLS, CDR2 YYNGEE.

The chain links TRBV11-2 to TRBJ1-1; D is unresolved. CDR1 and CDR2 from the germline V gene are SGHAT and FQNNGV. The CDR3 covers 13 residues. V lost 2 bases and J lost 2, with 6 bases in between. The CDR3 here is CASSLHGNTEAFF. CDR3 nucleotide sequence: TGTGCCAGCAGCTTACACGGCAACACTGAAGCTTTCTTT. The full variable domain, completed using reference TRBV11-2 and TRBJ1-1, is EAGVAQSPRYKIIEKRQSVAFWCNPISGHATLYWYQQILGQGPKLLIQFQNNGVVDDSQLPKDRFSAERLKGVDSTLKIQPAKLEDSAVYLCASSLHGNTEAFFGQGTRLTVV.

This sequence joins TRBV19 and TRBJ1-2; 7 bases fit TRBD1. This CDR3 has 16 amino acids. Per germline, CDR1 LNHDA and CDR2 SQIVND (reference sequence). V lost 5 bases and J lost 7; bases outside the gene matches: 16. CDR3 in amino acids: CASSSVGDSKKVGYTF. The CDR3 DNA sequence: TGTGCCAGTAGTTCCGTCGGGGACAGCAAAAAAGTTGGCTACACCTTC.

V usage is TRBV24-1 and J usage is TRBJ2-7, with D perhaps TRBD2 (5 bases). Deletions cut 6 bases from V and 11 bases from J, with 13 bases between. Germline lookup yields CDR1 KGHDR and CDR2 SFDVKD. The CDR3 consists of 11 residues. The CDR3 nucleotides are TGTGCCACCAGTTTTGACGGGGAAGAGTACTTC. It translates to CATSFDGEEYF.

The chain links TRBV29-1 to TRBJ1-2; D uncertain. Trimming took 2 bases from V and 8 from J, leaving 21 bases between them. This CDR3 contains 15 residues. CDR1 is SQVTM and CDR2 is ANQGSEA in the germline V gene. As DNA, the CDR3 is TGCAGCGTTGAAAACTATCCAGCCCCGGGAGGAGGCTACACCTTC. This sequence encodes CSVENYPAPGGGYTF.

The chain has TRBV6-5 and TRBJ2-1, with 8 bases lining up with TRBD1. Germline V gives CDR1 MNHEY, CDR2 SVGAGI. V trimming: 6 bases; J trimming: 0 bases; junction bases outside the gene matches: 1. This CDR3 comprises 14 residues. CDR3 sequence reads: CASRDRASYNEQFF. The CDR3 region has the DNA TGTGCCAGCAGGGACAGGGCCTCCTACAATGAGCAGTTCTTC.

This clone was detected only a few times. The gene calls are TRBV2 and TRBJ2-7; D possibly corresponds to TRBD1 (6 bases). The CDR3 is 14 amino acids. Trimming took off 6 bases at V and 4 bases at J, with 16 bases between the two ends. Germline CDR1 and CDR2: SNHLY and FYNNEI. The CDR3 protein is CASRGRQGQYEQYF. The CDR3 DNA follows: TGTGCCAGCAGGGGGCGGCAGGGACAATACGAGCAGTACTTC.

The gene calls are TRBV5-1 and TRBJ2-7; 8 bases match TRBD1. The J segment lost 6 bases and the V segment lost 3 bases, leaving 5 bases of the junction unmatched. The germline gives CDR1 SGHRS, CDR2 YFSETQ. The CDR3 has 13 amino acids. CDR3 nucleotide sequence: TGCGCCAGCAGCTCTGGGACAGGCGGCGAGCAGTACTTC. Amino acids: CASSSGTGGEQYF.

V gene TRBV12-3 or TRBV12-4 combines with J gene TRBJ2-2, with TRBD1 matching 8 bases. V lost 5 bases, J lost 13 bases, and 9 bases stayed unmatched. The CDR3 is 13 amino acids. CDR3 loop: CASSPGQGRGLFF. DNA for the CDR3: TGTGCCAGCAGTCCCGGACAGGGTCGCGGGCTGTTTTTT.

This clone has a handful of counts. V gene TRBV30 combines with J gene TRBJ2-2; D remains unclear. The V end lost 0 bases, the J end lost 7 bases, and 12 bases lay between the germline ends. This CDR3 region has 14 residues. CDR1 is GTSNPN, CDR2 SVGIG, per germline (reference sequence). CDR3 in amino acids: CAWSVGGNGGELFF. Here the CDR3 DNA reads TGTGCCTGGAGTGTAGGTGGCAATGGCGGGGAGCTGTTTTTT.

The chain joins TRBV4-1 to TRBJ1-6, with a tentative D call TRBD1 (5 bases). Trimming left V 6 bases short and J 5 bases short, with 17 bases between. Germline V lookup: CDR1 MGHRA, CDR2 YSYEKL. This CDR3 has 16 amino acids. This CDR3 reads CASSPNWGLNNSPLHF. The CDR3 DNA reads TGCGCCAGCAGTCCCAATTGGGGGTTGAATAATTCACCCCTCCACTTT.

A note on this clone: A much larger clone is a single base away; this may be a read error. This sequence joins TRBV7-9 and TRBJ2-2; tentative D call: TRBD2 (5 bases). Germline V gene sequence: CDR1 SEHNR, CDR2 FQNEAQ (reference sequence). V dropped 5 bases and J dropped 5 bases, with 6 bases sitting between them. This CDR3 spans 12 amino acids. The CDR3 sequence: CASSQRTGELFF. The CDR3 nucleotides read TGTGCCAGCAGCCAGCGGACCGGGGAGCTGTTTTTT.

The chain has TRBV6-5 and TRBJ1-6; D call uncertain. Germline V gene data show CDR1 as MNHEY and CDR2 as SVGAGI. The CDR3 sequence is 11 residues long. Trimming shortened V by 7 bases and J by 8 bases, and 6 bases separated the two germline ends. Here the CDR3 reads CASMTYSPLHF. Here the CDR3 DNA reads TGTGCCAGCATGACATATTCACCCCTCCACTTT.

The chain joins TRBV7-8 to TRBJ2-1; tentative D call: TRBD2 (6 bases). Between the trimmed V and J ends, which lost 5 bases and 6 bases, there was a span of 23 bases. This CDR3 has 17 residues. Germline CDR1 reads SGHVS; CDR2 reads FQNEAQ. The CDR3 bases are TGTGCCAGCAGCGAAAATAGTCCTCTACTAGCATCCAATGAGCAGTTCTTC. Protein product: CASSENSPLLASNEQFF.